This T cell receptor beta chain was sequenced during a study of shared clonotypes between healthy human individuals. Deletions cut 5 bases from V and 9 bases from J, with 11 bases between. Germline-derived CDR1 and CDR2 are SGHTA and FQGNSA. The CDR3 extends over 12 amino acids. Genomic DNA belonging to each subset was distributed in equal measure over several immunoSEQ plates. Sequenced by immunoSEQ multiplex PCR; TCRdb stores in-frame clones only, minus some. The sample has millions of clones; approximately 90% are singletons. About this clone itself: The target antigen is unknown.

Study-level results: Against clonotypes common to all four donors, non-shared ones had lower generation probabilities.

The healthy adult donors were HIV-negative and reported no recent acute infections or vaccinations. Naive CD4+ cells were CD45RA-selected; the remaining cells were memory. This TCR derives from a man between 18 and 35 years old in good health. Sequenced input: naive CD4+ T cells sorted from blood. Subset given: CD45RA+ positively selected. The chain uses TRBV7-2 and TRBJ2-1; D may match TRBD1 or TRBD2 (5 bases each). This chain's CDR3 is CASSPRDGEQFF. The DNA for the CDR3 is TGTGCCAGCAGCCCCCGGGACGGTGAGCAGTTCTTC.